The present T cell receptor beta chain was sequenced within a study of identical twins. Overall study findings and caveats: The study found excess low generation probability among twin-shared out-of-frame alpha sequences.

CDR1 SGHTA and CDR2 FQGNSA come from the germline V gene. The CDR3 spans 16 residues. The V end lost 0 bases, the J end lost 4 bases, and 13 bases lay between the germline ends. This clonotype has a count of ten or more. Its antigen is currently unknown. Healthy Caucasians, and only they, were the donors. Template switching (which added a universal primer site) was used, and cDNA carried unique molecular identifiers. TCRdb used MiXCR to reprocess the 5' RACE reads, holding one entry per CDR3 protein. The sample has 1.5 million to 2 million distinct CDR3 sequences, about 32% seen once; the top ten hold about 0.27%.

Input material: cord blood. V gene TRBV7-2 combines with J gene TRBJ2-1; perhaps TRBD2 as D (6 bases). The receptor was derived from a newborn girl in good health. In nucleotides, the CDR3 is TGTGCCAGCAGCTTAGCGGGGGGTTCCCCTTACAATGAGCAGTTCTTC. Its protein product is CASSLAGGSPYNEQFF.